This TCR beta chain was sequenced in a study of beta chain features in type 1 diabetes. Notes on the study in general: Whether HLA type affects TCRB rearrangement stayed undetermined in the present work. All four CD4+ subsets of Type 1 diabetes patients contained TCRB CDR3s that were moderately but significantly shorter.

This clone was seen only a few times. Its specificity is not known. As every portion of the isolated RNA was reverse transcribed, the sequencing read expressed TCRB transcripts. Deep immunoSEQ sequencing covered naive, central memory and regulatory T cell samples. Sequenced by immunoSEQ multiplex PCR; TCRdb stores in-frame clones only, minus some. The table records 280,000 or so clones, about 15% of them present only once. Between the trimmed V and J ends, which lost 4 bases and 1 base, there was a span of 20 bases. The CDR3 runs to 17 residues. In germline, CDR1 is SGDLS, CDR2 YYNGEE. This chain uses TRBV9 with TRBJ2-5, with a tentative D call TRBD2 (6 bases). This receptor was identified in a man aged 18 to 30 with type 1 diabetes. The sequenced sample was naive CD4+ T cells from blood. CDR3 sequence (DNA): TGTGCCAGCAGCCCCACCCTCGCGGCGGGGACCCAAGAGACCCAGTACTTC. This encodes CASSPTLAAGTQETQYF.